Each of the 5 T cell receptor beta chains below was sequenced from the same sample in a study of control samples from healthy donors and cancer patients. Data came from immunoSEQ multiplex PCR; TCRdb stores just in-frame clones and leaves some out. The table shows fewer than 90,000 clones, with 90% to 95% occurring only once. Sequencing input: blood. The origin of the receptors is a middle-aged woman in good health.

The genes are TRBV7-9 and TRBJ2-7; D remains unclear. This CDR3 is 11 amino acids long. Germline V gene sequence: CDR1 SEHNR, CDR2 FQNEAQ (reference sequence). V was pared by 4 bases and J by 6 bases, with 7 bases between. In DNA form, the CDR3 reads TGTGCCAGCAGCTCCTCCCTCGAGCAGTACTTC. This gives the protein CASSSSLEQYF.

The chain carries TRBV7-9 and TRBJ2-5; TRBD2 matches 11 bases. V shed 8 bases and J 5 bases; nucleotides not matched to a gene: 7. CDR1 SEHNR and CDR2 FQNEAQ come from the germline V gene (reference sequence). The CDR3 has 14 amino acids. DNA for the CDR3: TGTGCCAGCGCAAGACTAGCGGGAATGGAGACCCAGTACTTC. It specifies CASARLAGMETQYF.

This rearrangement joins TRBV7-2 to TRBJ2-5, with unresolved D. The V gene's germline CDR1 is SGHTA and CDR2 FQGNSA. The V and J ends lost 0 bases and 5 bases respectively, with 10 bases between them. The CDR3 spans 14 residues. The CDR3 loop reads CASSLAIVRETQYF. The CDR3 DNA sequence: TGTGCCAGCAGCTTAGCTATTGTCCGCGAGACCCAGTACTTC.

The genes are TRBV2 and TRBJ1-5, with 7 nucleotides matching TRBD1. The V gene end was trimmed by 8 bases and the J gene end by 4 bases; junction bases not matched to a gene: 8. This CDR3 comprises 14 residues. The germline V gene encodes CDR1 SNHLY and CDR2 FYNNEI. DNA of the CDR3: TGTGCCAGCGCCAGGGACAGTACAAATCAGCCCCAGCATTTT. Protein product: CASARDSTNQPQHF.

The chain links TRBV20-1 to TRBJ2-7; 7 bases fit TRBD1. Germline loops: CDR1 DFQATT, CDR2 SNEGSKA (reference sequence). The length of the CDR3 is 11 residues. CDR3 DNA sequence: TGCAGGGGGACAGACAGGGCCCAGCAGTACTTC. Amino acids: CRGTDRAQQYF.